The TCR beta chain described here comes from a study of T cells after yellow fever vaccination. The study, taken as a whole, reports: Only a small proportion of the clonotypes turned up in both the CD4 and the CD8 compartments, likely arising from convergent recombination.

Template switching with 5'RACE generated the TCR cDNA and added a universal primer site and UMIs. TCRdb recomputed calls from the 5' RACE reads with MiXCR, one row per CDR3 protein. Of around 350,000 distinct CDR3 sequences listed, approximately 10% were seen once; the top ten hold roughly a sixth. In its sample, this clonotype was seen a few times. Antigen: not known. The sequence derives from a man aged 18 to 35 who received the YFV17D yellow fever vaccine. The material sequenced was PBMCs, taken on the day of the first yellow fever vaccination.

CDR3 residues: CASSSQGQETQYF. In nucleotides, the CDR3 is TGCGCCAGCAGCTCGCAGGGGCAAGAGACCCAGTACTTC. The chain employs TRBV5-1 and TRBJ2-5; maybe TRBD1 (6 bases). Trimming left V 3 bases short and J 2 bases short, with 8 bases between. CDR1 and CDR2 (germline): SGHRS, YFSETQ. The CDR3 covers 13 residues.